Below are 15 T cell receptor beta chains sequenced from a single sample in a study of tumor-infiltrating lymphocytes in localized non-small cell lung cancer. Clones were read by immunoSEQ multiplex PCR, and TCRdb kept only the in-frame ones, dropping some. Of some 15,000 clones in the sample, 75% to 90% are singletons; the top ten hold approximately 3.5%. Sequencing was carried out using uninvolved lung tissue not adjacent to the tumor. These receptors came from a human donor with non-small cell lung cancer.

Points on this clone: This sample also contains other DNA sequences that code for the same CDR3. This chain uses TRBV30 with TRBJ1-2; D possibly corresponds to TRBD1 (5 bases). The germline V gene encodes CDR1 GTSNPN and CDR2 SVGIG (reference sequence). Trimming removed 0 bases at V and 3 bases at J, with 11 bases between. The CDR3 sequence is 14 residues long. CDR3 sequence: CAWSVGGKDYGYTF. The CDR3 DNA is TGTGCCTGGAGTGTGGGGGGGAAAGACTATGGCTACACCTTC.

This chain uses TRBV6-5 with TRBJ2-2; D perhaps matches TRBD1 (5 bases). The CDR3 totals 14 residues. Germline CDR1 reads MNHEY; CDR2 reads SVGAGI. V lost 4 bases, J lost 7 bases, and 13 bases lay in between. CDR3 bases: TGTGCCAGCAGTTTGGCAGGGCAGGTCGGGGAGCTGTTTTTT. Its protein is CASSLAGQVGELFF.

CDR3 protein: CASSQIAGLGVIYNEQFF. For the CDR3, the DNA is TGCGCCAGCAGCCAAATTGCCGGCTTGGGGGTAATATACAATGAGCAGTTCTTC. The chain recombines TRBV4-1 with TRBJ2-1, with D possibly being TRBD1 or TRBD2 (5 bases each). V dropped 2 bases and J dropped 4 bases, with 21 bases sitting between them. The CDR3 loop spans 18 amino acids. Germline CDR1 reads MGHRA; CDR2 reads YSYEKL.

A word on this clone: The same CDR3 can be traced to other DNA sequences in this sample. V gene TRBV30 combines with J gene TRBJ2-5; D is perhaps TRBD2 (7 bases). This CDR3 spans 16 amino acids. Looked up from germline, CDR1 is GTSNPN and CDR2 is SVGIG (reference sequence). Trimming removed 0 bases from V and 3 bases from J, with 17 bases in between. CDR3 sequence: CAWSVGVGAGEETQYF. CDR3 nucleotide sequence: TGTGCCTGGAGTGTAGGAGTGGGGGCGGGGGAAGAGACCCAGTACTTC.

The chain uses TRBV6-5 and TRBJ1-2; 11 nucleotides line up with TRBD1. This CDR3 has 13 residues. Germline V gives CDR1 MNHEY, CDR2 SVGAGI. Trimming cost V 10 bases and J 6 bases; bases outside gene matches: 7. CDR3 sequence: CAIRDRGKDGYTF. The CDR3 DNA reads TGTGCCATCCGGGACAGGGGGAAGGATGGCTACACCTTC.

The gene calls are TRBV6-1 and TRBJ2-2; D not certain. Germline V CDR1 and CDR2: MNHNS, SASEGT. The CDR3 is 15 amino acids. Trimming pared 2 bases from V and 1 base from J, leaving 8 bases between. In DNA, the CDR3 is TGTGCCAGCAGTGAACGCCGAGGGAACACCGGGGAGCTGTTTTTT. Amino acids: CASSERRGNTGELFF.

The chain joins TRBV4-2 to TRBJ1-4, with a tentative D call TRBD1 (6 bases). Germline V lookup: CDR1 LGHNA, CDR2 YNFKEQ. This CDR3 has 16 amino acids. Trimming left V 0 bases short and J 7 bases short, with 15 bases between. CDR3 sequence: CASSQDPGQNTEKLFF. In nucleotides, the CDR3 is TGTGCCAGCAGCCAAGATCCCGGACAGAACACTGAAAAACTGTTTTTT.

The chain carries TRBV29-1 and TRBJ1-1; D is possibly TRBD1 (6 bases). V lost 5 bases and J lost 6, with 13 bases in between. This CDR3 comprises 12 residues. The V gene's germline CDR1 is SQVTM and CDR2 ANQGSEA. The DNA of the CDR3 is TGCAGCGTTCGCAGGGGAGGTCCTGAAGCTTTCTTT. Its protein product is CSVRRGGPEAFF.

The V gene is TRBV29-1, the J gene TRBJ1-1; D is unclear. Germline CDR1 reads SQVTM; CDR2 reads ANQGSEA. The CDR3 covers 12 residues. The germline V and J ends were trimmed by 2 bases and 4 bases, with 8 bases remaining between them. The CDR3 DNA reads TGCAGCGTTGAACCGGGAGGCACTGAAGCTTTCTTT. Amino acids: CSVEPGGTEAFF.

The chain recombines TRBV18 with TRBJ2-1, with 11 bases aligning to TRBD1. The CDR3 runs to 16 residues. Trimming took 3 bases from V and 10 from J; bases not matched to a gene: 11. Germline values: CDR1 KGHSH, CDR2 LQKENI. The CDR3 loop reads CASSPGTGGSSWEQFF. The DNA of the CDR3 is TGTGCCAGCTCACCCGGGACAGGGGGTTCCAGCTGGGAGCAGTTCTTC. Drawing the rest from reference TRBV18 and TRBJ2-1, the complete variable domain is NAGVMQNPRHLVRRRGQEARLRCSPMKGHSHVYWYRQLPEEGLKFMVYLQKENIIDESGMPKERFSAEFPKEGPSILRIQQVVRGDSAAYFCASSPGTGGSSWEQFFGPGTRLTVL.

The gene calls are TRBV2 and TRBJ2-1; 16 bases are a match to TRBD2. Germline CDR1 and CDR2: SNHLY and FYNNEI. Trimming at V came to 7 bases and at J to 10 bases, leaving 10 bases not matched to a gene. The CDR3 is made up of 16 amino acids. The CDR3 DNA follows: TGTGCCAGCAACCGTGGGACTAGCGGGGGGGCTGGGGAGCAGTTCTTC. This gives the protein CASNRGTSGGAGEQFF.

The chain links TRBV6-1 to TRBJ2-7; 7 bases match TRBD1. Germline CDR1 MNHNS, CDR2 SASEGT. This CDR3 contains 15 residues. The trim removed 6 bases at V and 2 bases at J, leaving 10 bases unmatched. The DNA of the CDR3 is TGTGCCAGCAGCCAAGTATCGACAGGGCCCTACGAGCAGTACTTC. Residues: CASSQVSTGPYEQYF.

The chain's CDR3 is CASSLEGQGGTEAFF. CDR3 bases: TGCGCCAGCAGCTTGGAGGGTCAGGGGGGGACTGAAGCTTTCTTT. The gene calls are TRBV5-1 and TRBJ1-1, with 7 bases aligning to TRBD1. The ends lost 0 bases at V and 5 bases at J; junction bases unmatched: 7. Germline V gene sequence: CDR1 SGHRS, CDR2 YFSETQ. The CDR3 spans 15 residues.

The chain combines TRBV9 with TRBJ2-3; no clear D gene. The CDR3 loop spans 12 amino acids. Deletions cut 5 bases from V and 2 bases from J, with 6 bases between. The germline V gene has CDR1 SGDLS and CDR2 YYNGEE. Here the CDR3 DNA reads TGTGCCAGCAGGGGAATCACAGATACGCAGTATTTT. This sequence encodes CASRGITDTQYF. The variable domain in full, completed from reference TRBV9 and TRBJ2-3, reads DSGVTQTPKHLITATGQRVTLRCSPRSGDLSVYWYQQSLDQGLQFLIQYYNGEERAKGNILERFSAQQFPDLHSELNLSSLELGDSALYFCASRGITDTQYFGPGTRLTVL.

The sample holds one count of this clone. The chain recombines TRBV2 with TRBJ2-5; 10 bases map to TRBD2. Germline CDR1 and CDR2: SNHLY and FYNNEI. The trim removed 2 bases at V and 7 bases at J, leaving 4 bases unmatched. The CDR3 has 14 amino acids. In nucleotides, the CDR3 is TGTGCCAGCAGTGAAAAGCGGGAGGGAGGGACCCAGTACTTC. It encodes CASSEKREGGTQYF. The variable domain in full, completed from reference TRBV2 and TRBJ2-5, reads EPEVTQTPSHQVTQMGQEVILRCVPISNHLYFYWYRQILGQKVEFLVSFYNNEISEKSEIFDDQFSVERPDGSNFTLKIRSTKLEDSAMYFCASSEKREGGTQYFGPGTRLLVL.